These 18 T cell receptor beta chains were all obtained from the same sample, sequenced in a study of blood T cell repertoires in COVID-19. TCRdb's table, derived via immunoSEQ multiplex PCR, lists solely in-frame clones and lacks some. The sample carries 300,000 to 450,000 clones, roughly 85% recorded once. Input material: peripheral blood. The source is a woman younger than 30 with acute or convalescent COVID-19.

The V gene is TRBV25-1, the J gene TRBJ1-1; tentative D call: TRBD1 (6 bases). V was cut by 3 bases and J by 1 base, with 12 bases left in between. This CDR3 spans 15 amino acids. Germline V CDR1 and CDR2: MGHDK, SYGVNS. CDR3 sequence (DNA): TGTGCCAGCAGTGACTCGACAGGAAGGAACACTGAAGCTTTCTTT. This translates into CASSDSTGRNTEAFF.

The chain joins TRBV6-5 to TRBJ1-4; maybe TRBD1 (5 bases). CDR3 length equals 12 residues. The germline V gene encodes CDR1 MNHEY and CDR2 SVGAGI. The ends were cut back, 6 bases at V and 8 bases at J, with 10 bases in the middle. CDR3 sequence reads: CASSSAGEKLFF. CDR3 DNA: TGTGCCAGCAGCTCCGCAGGGGAAAAACTGTTTTTT.

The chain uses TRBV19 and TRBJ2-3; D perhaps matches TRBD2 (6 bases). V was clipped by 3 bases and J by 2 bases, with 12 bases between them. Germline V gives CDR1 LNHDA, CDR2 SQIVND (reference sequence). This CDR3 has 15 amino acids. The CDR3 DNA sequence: TGTGCCAGTAGTATTCAGCGGGTTCCCACAGATACGCAGTATTTT. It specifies CASSIQRVPTDTQYF.

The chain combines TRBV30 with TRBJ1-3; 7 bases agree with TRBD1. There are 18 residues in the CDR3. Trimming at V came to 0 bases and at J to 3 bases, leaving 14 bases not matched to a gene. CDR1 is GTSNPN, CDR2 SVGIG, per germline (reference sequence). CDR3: CAWSVPAGGIVVGNTIYF. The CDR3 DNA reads TGTGCCTGGAGTGTACCGGCAGGGGGTATCGTCGTTGGAAACACCATATATTTT.

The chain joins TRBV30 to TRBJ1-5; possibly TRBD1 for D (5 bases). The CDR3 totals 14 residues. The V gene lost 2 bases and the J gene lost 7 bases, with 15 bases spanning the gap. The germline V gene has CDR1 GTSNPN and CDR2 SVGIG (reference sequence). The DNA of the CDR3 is TGTGCCTGGAGTCGGGGAGGGGCCGGGCAGCCCCAGCATTTT. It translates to CAWSRGGAGQPQHF. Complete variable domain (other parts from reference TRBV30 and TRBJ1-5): SQTIHQWPATLVQPVGSPLSLECTVEGTSNPNLYWYRQAAGRGLQLLFYSVGIGQISSEVPQNLSASRPQDRQFILSSKKLLLSDSGFYLCAWSRGGAGQPQHFGDGTRLSIL.

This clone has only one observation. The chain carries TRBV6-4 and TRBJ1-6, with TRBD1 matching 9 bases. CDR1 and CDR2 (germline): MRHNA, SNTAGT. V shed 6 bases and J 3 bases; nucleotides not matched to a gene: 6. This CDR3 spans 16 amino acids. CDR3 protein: CASSRTGDFYNSPLHF. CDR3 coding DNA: TGTGCCAGCAGCCGGACAGGGGACTTCTATAATTCACCCCTCCACTTT.

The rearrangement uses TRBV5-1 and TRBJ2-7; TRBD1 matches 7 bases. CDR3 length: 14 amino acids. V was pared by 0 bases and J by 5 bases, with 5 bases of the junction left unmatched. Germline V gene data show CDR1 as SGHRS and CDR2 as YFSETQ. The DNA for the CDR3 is TGCGCCAGCAGCTTGGCGCAGGGGGTTAACGAGCAGTACTTC. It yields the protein CASSLAQGVNEQYF.

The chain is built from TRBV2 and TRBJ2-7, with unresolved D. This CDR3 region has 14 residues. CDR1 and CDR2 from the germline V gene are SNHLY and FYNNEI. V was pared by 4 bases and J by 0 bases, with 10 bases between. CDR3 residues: CASSAIAPSYEQYF. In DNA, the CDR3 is TGTGCCAGCAGTGCGATAGCCCCCTCCTACGAGCAGTACTTC.

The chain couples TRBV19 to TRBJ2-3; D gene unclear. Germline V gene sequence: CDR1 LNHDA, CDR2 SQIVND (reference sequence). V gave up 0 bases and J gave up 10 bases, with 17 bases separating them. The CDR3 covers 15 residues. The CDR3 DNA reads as TGTGCCAGTAGTATAGATCCGGCTGACCAGGAATCGCAGTATTTT. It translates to CASSIDPADQESQYF.

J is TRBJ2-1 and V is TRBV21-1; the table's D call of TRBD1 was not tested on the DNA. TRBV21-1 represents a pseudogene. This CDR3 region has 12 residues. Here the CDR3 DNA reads TGTGCCTTCGGGACAGGGTGCAATGAGCAGTTCTTC. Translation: CAFGTGCNEQFF.

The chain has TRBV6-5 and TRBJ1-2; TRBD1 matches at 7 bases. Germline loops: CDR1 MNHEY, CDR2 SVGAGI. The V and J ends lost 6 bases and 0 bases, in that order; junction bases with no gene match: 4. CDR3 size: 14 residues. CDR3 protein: CASSVQGANYGYTF. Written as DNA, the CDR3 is TGTGCCAGCAGCGTCCAGGGGGCTAACTATGGCTACACCTTC.

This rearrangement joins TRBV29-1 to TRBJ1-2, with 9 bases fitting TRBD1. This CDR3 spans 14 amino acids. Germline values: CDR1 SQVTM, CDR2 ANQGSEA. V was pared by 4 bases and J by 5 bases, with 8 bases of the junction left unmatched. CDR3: CSVVPYGQGYGYTF. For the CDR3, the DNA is TGCAGCGTTGTCCCCTATGGACAGGGGTATGGCTACACCTTC.

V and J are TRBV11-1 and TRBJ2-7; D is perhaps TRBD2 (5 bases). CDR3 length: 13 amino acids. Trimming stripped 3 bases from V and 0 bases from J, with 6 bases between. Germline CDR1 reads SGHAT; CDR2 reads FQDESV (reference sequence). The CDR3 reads CASSLGVSYEQYF. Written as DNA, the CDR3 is TGTGCCAGCAGCTTGGGAGTCTCCTACGAGCAGTACTTC.

The CDR3 here is CASSAGYRGHEQFF. The CDR3 region has the DNA TGTGCCAGCAGTGCCGGTTACAGGGGCCATGAGCAGTTCTTC. V and J are TRBV6-2 or TRBV6-3 and TRBJ2-1; 7 nucleotides match TRBD1. The junction had 9 bases not matched to a gene; V was cut back by 5 bases and J by 8 bases. Germline CDR1 reads MNHEY; CDR2 reads SVGEGT. This CDR3 is built from 14 residues.

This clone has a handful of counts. The CDR3 loop is CASSPGQLLGYTF. CDR3 coding DNA: TGTGCCAGCAGCCCGGGACAGCTGCTTGGCTACACCTTC. The chain uses TRBV6-5 and TRBJ1-2, with 7 bases fitting TRBD1. There are 13 residues in the CDR3. The trim removed 6 bases at V and 7 bases at J, leaving 8 bases unmatched. Germline V lookup: CDR1 MNHEY, CDR2 SVGAGI.

The CDR3 reads CAWSVSGYGYTF. The DNA for the CDR3 is TGTGCCTGGAGTGTATCGGGCTATGGCTACACCTTC. This chain uses TRBV30 with TRBJ1-2, with D unresolved. V shed 0 bases and J shed 4 bases, with 6 bases lying between them. The CDR3 consists of 12 residues. CDR1 and CDR2 (germline): GTSNPN, SVGIG (reference sequence).

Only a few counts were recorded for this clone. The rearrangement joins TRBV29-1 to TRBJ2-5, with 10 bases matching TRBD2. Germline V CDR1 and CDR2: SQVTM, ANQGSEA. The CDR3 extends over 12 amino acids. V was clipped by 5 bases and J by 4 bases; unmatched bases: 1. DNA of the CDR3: TGCAGCGTTTGGACTAGCGGAGAGACCCAGTACTTC. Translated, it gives CSVWTSGETQYF.

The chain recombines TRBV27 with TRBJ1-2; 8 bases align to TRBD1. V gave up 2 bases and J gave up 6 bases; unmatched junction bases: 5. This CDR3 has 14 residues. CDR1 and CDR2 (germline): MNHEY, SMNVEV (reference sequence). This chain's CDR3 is CASSLGQGFNGYTF. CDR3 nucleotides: TGTGCCAGCAGTTTAGGACAGGGTTTCAATGGCTACACCTTC.